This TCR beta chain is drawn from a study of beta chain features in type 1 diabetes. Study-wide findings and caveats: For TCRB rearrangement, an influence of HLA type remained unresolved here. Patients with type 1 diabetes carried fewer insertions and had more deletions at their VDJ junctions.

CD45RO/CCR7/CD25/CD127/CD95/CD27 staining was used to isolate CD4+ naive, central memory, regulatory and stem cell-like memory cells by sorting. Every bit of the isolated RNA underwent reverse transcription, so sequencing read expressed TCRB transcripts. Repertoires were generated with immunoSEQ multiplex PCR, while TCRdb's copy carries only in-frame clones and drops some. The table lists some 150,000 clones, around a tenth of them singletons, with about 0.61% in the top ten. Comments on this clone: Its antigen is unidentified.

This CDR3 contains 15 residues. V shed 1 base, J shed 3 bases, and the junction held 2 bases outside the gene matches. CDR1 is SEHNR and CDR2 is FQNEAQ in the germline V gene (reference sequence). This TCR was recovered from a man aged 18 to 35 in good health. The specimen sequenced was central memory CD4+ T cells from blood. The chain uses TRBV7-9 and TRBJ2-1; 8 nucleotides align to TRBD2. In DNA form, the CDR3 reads TGTGCCAGCAGCTTAGGCGGGGGGCTCTACAATGAGCAGTTCTTC. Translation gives CASSLGGGLYNEQFF.